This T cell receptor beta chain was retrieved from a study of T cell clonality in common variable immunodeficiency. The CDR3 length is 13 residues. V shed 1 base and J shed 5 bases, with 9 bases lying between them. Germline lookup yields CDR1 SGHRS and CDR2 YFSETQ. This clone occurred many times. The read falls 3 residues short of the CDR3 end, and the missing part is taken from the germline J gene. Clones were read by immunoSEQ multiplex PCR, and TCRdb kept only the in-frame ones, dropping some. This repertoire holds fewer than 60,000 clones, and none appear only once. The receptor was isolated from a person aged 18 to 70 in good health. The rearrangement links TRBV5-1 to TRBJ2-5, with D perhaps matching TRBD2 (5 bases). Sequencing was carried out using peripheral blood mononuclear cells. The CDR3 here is CASSLSGVETQYF. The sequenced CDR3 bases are TGCGCCAGCAGCTTGAGCGGTGTGGAGACC.